The 25 T cell receptor beta chains presented below share a single source sample, sequenced in a study of human T cells and chemical hapten exposure. The time point is: pre-sensitization, week 0. Treatment specified: therapeutic diphenylcyclopropenone sensitization with weekly scalp DPC. TCRdb independently ran MiXCR on the RACE reads; one entry per CDR3 protein. The sample shows about 290,000 distinct CDR3 sequences, approximately 7.5% of them seen only once. The input for sequencing was whole blood, taken in connection with sensitization to the hapten diphenylcyclopropenone (DPC). The receptors here all came from a man aged 18 to 35 with alopecia areata. Some clones in this sample may be carry-over from other donors' samples.

The chain employs TRBV20-1 and TRBJ2-3; no clear D. CDR3 size: 11 residues. Per the germline V gene, CDR1 is DFQATT and CDR2 is SNEGSKA (reference sequence). V lost 8 bases to trimming and J lost 2 bases, with 8 bases between them. CDR3 amino acids: CSLFYTDTQYF. The CDR3 coding sequence is TGCAGTCTATTCTACACAGATACGCAGTATTTT.

This clonotype was counted a few times. The chain employs TRBV6-6 and TRBJ2-3; D might be TRBD1 (6 bases). This CDR3 region has 14 residues. Trimming removed 6 bases from V and 4 bases from J, with 14 bases in between. Germline CDR1 and CDR2: MNHNY and SVGAGI (reference sequence). As DNA, the CDR3 is TGTGCCAGCAGGAGGGACCACAGGGCAGATACGCAGTATTTT. This gives the protein CASRRDHRADTQYF.

This clonotype was counted a few times. This chain uses TRBV5-1 with TRBJ1-2; no clear D. CDR1 is SGHRS and CDR2 is YFSETQ in the germline V gene. This CDR3 spans 14 amino acids. The germline V and J ends were trimmed by 0 bases and 3 bases, with 9 bases remaining between them. CDR3 in amino acids: CASSLEAWDYGYTF. CDR3 coding DNA: TGCGCCAGCAGCTTGGAGGCATGGGACTATGGCTACACCTTC.

The chain combines TRBV11-2 with TRBJ1-3, with D perhaps matching TRBD1 (5 bases). This CDR3 region has 17 residues. V lost 3 bases to trimming and J lost 0 bases, with 15 bases between them. Looked up from germline, CDR1 is SGHAT and CDR2 is FQNNGV. CDR3 amino acids: CASSFMGTGISGNTIYF. The CDR3 nucleotides read TGTGCCAGCAGCTTTATGGGGACGGGAATCTCTGGAAACACCATATATTTT.

A few counts support this clonotype. The CDR3 DNA follows: TGTGCCAGCAGCCCCCACGGGGAGTCAACTAATGAAAAACTGTTTTTT. It specifies CASSPHGESTNEKLFF. The chain uses TRBV7-9 and TRBJ1-4; D is undetermined. With 5 bases removed from V and 0 bases from J, the gap between germline ends came to 13 bases. The CDR3 has 16 residues. Germline V gives CDR1 SEHNR, CDR2 FQNEAQ (reference sequence).

The chain links TRBV28 to TRBJ1-5; D possibly corresponds to TRBD1 (5 bases). Trimming took 10 bases from V and 3 from J, leaving 13 bases between them. Germline lookup yields CDR1 MDHEN and CDR2 SYDVKM. The CDR3 is 13 amino acids. As DNA, the CDR3 is TGTGCCACCAAACCGGGACTCAATCAGCCCCAGCATTTT. Translated: CATKPGLNQPQHF.

The rearrangement links TRBV6-5 to TRBJ1-5; 8 bases match TRBD1. Germline V CDR1 and CDR2: MNHEY, SVGAGI. The CDR3 has 14 residues. Germline trimming cut 5 bases from V and 5 bases from J; bases unmatched to any gene: 5. CDR3 loop: CASSPGGKYQPQHF. In nucleotides, the CDR3 is TGTGCCAGCAGTCCAGGGGGCAAGTATCAGCCCCAGCATTTT.

V usage is TRBV11-3 and J usage is TRBJ2-5; 9 bases are a match to TRBD1. The V gene's germline CDR1 is SGHNT and CDR2 YENEEA. The CDR3 has 13 amino acids. Losses at the gene ends were 4 bases for V and 5 bases for J; bases not matched to a gene: 2. CDR3: CASSSTGGETQYF. CDR3 nucleotide sequence: TGTGCCAGCAGCTCGACAGGGGGGGAGACCCAGTACTTC.

The rearrangement uses TRBV15 and TRBJ1-1; 7 bases are shared with TRBD1. The germline gives CDR1 LNHNV, CDR2 YYDKDF (reference sequence). V shed 2 bases and J 2 bases; nucleotides not matched to a gene: 2. The CDR3 has 14 amino acids. The CDR3 is CATSRTGVNTEAFF. CDR3 bases: TGTGCCACCAGCAGAACAGGGGTTAACACTGAAGCTTTCTTT.

The V and J genes are TRBV5-5 and TRBJ1-2; the D is unclear. V was pared by 0 bases and J by 8 bases, with 11 bases between. This CDR3 comprises 13 residues. Germline-derived CDR1 and CDR2 are SGHKS and YYEKEE (reference sequence). The CDR3 DNA reads TGTGCCAGCAGCTTGGACGGCTTCCAGGGCTACACCTTC. Protein product: CASSLDGFQGYTF.

Ten or more counts support this clonotype. The genes are TRBV7-8 and TRBJ1-5; D unclear. The V and J ends lost 4 bases and 4 bases respectively, with 5 bases between them. The CDR3 spans 12 residues. Germline values: CDR1 SGHVS, CDR2 FQNEAQ. The CDR3 DNA reads TGTGCCAGCAGCTATGCAAATCAGCCCCAGCATTTT. It translates to CASSYANQPQHF.

This clonotype was seen a handful of times. J is TRBJ1-6 and V is TRBV2; D uncertain. Trimming left V 3 bases short and J 8 bases short, with 5 bases between. The CDR3 has 12 residues. Germline CDR1 and CDR2: SNHLY and FYNNEI. CDR3 bases: TGTGCCAGCAGTGAGGGAGATTCACCCCTCCACTTT. Its protein is CASSEGDSPLHF.

This clonotype came up a few times. V is TRBV28 and J is TRBJ1-5; the D is unclear. V was cut by 2 bases and J by 1 base, with 9 bases left in between. Per the germline V gene, CDR1 is MDHEN and CDR2 is SYDVKM. The length of the CDR3 is 15 residues. CDR3 in amino acids: CASSLVSVSNQPQHF. The CDR3 DNA follows: TGTGCCAGCAGTTTAGTTTCCGTGAGCAATCAGCCCCAGCATTTT.

The chain joins TRBV7-3 to TRBJ2-6; a weak D match, TRBD2 (6 bases). Germline CDR1 and CDR2: SGHTA and FQGTGA. This CDR3 contains 16 residues. The V gene lost 4 bases and the J gene lost 4 bases, with 14 bases spanning the gap. In DNA, the CDR3 is TGTGCCAGCAGCTCCACCAGCGGGCTCGGGGCCAACGTCCTGACTTTC. Amino acids: CASSSTSGLGANVLTF.

This clonotype was seen at least ten times. The J gene is TRBJ1-2, the V gene TRBV29-1; D remains unclear. V lost 0 bases and J lost 4, with 12 bases in between. This CDR3 has 14 residues. Germline V gene lookup returns CDR1 SQVTM and CDR2 ANQGSEA. CDR3 in DNA: TGCAGCGTTGAAGATGGGTCCGCAACCTATGGCTACACCTTC. This gives the protein CSVEDGSATYGYTF. Using reference TRBV29-1 and TRBJ1-2 for the parts outside the CDR3, the full variable domain is SAVISQKPSRDICQRGTSLTIQCQVDSQVTMMFWYRQQPGQSLTLIATANQGSEATYESGFVIDKFPISRPNLTFSTLTVSNMSPEDSSIYLCSVEDGSATYGYTFGSGTRLTVV.

The rearrangement links TRBV9 to TRBJ2-1, with D hard to call. V was pared by 4 bases and J by 1 base, with 9 bases between. Germline CDR1 is SGDLS and CDR2 is YYNGEE. CDR3 length: 14 amino acids. The DNA of the CDR3 is TGTGCCAGCAGCCCTTCCATTTCCTACAATGAGCAGTTCTTC. As protein: CASSPSISYNEQFF.

The genes are TRBV20-1 and TRBJ1-6; no definite D call. The CDR3 is 14 amino acids. Per germline, CDR1 DFQATT and CDR2 SNEGSKA (reference sequence). Trimming shortened V by 0 bases and J by 11 bases, and 14 bases separated the two germline ends. CDR3 protein: CSARDGTGGAPLHF. The CDR3, as DNA: TGCAGTGCTAGAGATGGAACTGGAGGTGCACCCCTCCACTTT.

The chain combines TRBV11-3 with TRBJ2-2, with a tentative D call TRBD1 (6 bases). V lost 5 bases and J 5 bases, leaving 18 bases between the germline ends. Germline values: CDR1 SGHNT, CDR2 YENEEA. The CDR3 is 16 amino acids. CDR3 residues: CASSPWRTENTGELFF. CDR3 DNA: TGTGCCAGCAGCCCGTGGCGGACAGAGAATACCGGGGAGCTGTTTTTT.

The chain carries TRBV28 and TRBJ2-3, with 10 positions matching TRBD2. The CDR3 spans 20 residues. Losses at the gene ends were 9 bases for V and 2 bases for J; bases not matched to a gene: 23. CDR1 and CDR2 from the germline V gene are MDHEN and SYDVKM. The CDR3 here is CARKLAGQPTSGVFTDTQYF. CDR3 nucleotide sequence: TGTGCCAGAAAGCTGGCGGGGCAGCCCACTAGCGGGGTATTCACAGATACGCAGTATTTT. Full variable domain (remainder filled in from reference TRBV28 and TRBJ2-3): DVKVTQSSRYLVKRTGEKVFLECVQDMDHENMFWYRQDPGLGLRLIYFSYDVKMKEKGDIPEGYSVSREKKERFSLILESASTNQTSMYLCARKLAGQPTSGVFTDTQYFGPGTRLTVL.

The chain couples TRBV7-8 to TRBJ1-1; D might be TRBD1 (5 bases). The germline gives CDR1 SGHVS, CDR2 FQNEAQ. V dropped 2 bases and J dropped 6 bases, with 13 bases sitting between them. The CDR3 spans 14 residues. The CDR3 is CASSLFTGTSEAFF. The CDR3 DNA reads as TGTGCCAGCAGCTTATTTACCGGGACCTCTGAAGCTTTCTTT.

The chain couples TRBV6-5 to TRBJ1-6; D is perhaps TRBD1 (6 bases). CDR1 MNHEY and CDR2 SVGAGI come from the germline V gene. The CDR3 extends over 16 amino acids. Trimming took off 6 bases at V and 9 bases at J, with 21 bases between the two ends. CDR3 in amino acids: CASRQALDRSSSPLHF. The CDR3 coding sequence is TGTGCCAGCAGACAGGCCCTCGACAGGTCAAGTTCACCCCTCCACTTT.

This clonotype was observed a few times. The rearrangement links TRBV4-3 to TRBJ2-2, with D possibly matching TRBD1 (6 bases). V was cut by 2 bases and J by 1 base, with 11 bases left in between. The CDR3 has 16 residues. Per the germline V gene, CDR1 is LGHNA and CDR2 is YSLEER. Written as DNA, the CDR3 is TGCGCCAGCAGCCAACAGGACAGTTTGAACACCGGGGAGCTGTTTTTT. Encoded protein: CASSQQDSLNTGELFF.

This chain uses TRBV20-1 with TRBJ2-7; possible D gene TRBD2, 6 bases. The CDR3 length is 14 residues. Trimming removed 1 base at V and 0 bases at J, with 10 bases between. From germline, CDR1 is DFQATT and CDR2 SNEGSKA (reference sequence). The CDR3 DNA reads TGCAGTGCTAGAGTTGCGGGGCCCTCCTACGAGCAGTACGTC. Amino acids: CSARVAGPSYEQYV.

This clonotype was counted only a few times. The chain joins TRBV7-2 to TRBJ2-2, with D hard to call. Trimming left V 3 bases short and J 8 bases short, with 16 bases between. Germline CDR1 is SGHTA and CDR2 is FQGNSA. The CDR3 consists of 15 residues. The CDR3 DNA reads TGTGCCAGCAGCTTGACGCCCGATACTGGAGGGGAGCTGTTTTTT. It is translated as CASSLTPDTGGELFF.

This clonotype was found once. V usage is TRBV7-2 and J usage is TRBJ2-3; TRBD2 matches 11 bases. The CDR3 is 19 residues long. Germline CDR1 and CDR2: SGHTA and FQGNSA. With 2 bases clipped from V and 1 base from J, the junction kept 11 bases outside the gene matches. The CDR3, as DNA: TGTGCCAGCAGCTTAACGGCTAGCGGGGGGCCCACCCGCACAGATACGCAGTATTTT. Its protein is CASSLTASGGPTRTDTQYF.